The TCR beta chain under discussion was sequenced for a study of blood T cell repertoires in COVID-19. The wider study: Sites in the United States, Italy and Spain provided acute and convalescent COVID-19 samples.

CDR1 SGHAT and CDR2 FQNNGV come from the germline V gene. The V gene lost 2 bases and the J gene lost 0 bases, with 14 bases spanning the gap. This CDR3 region has 17 residues. Per the authors' pipeline: Quantification of nucleated cells was approximated via reference gene primer amplification. Sequencing used immunoSEQ multiplex PCR; TCRdb keeps in-frame clones, though not all of them. V, J and clone size were drawn from that table, and D and trimming were deduced from the DNA. The table has about 300,000 clones, about 83% seen once. V is TRBV11-2 and J is TRBJ1-3; D not resolved. The sequence came from a woman between 45 and 65 years old with acute or convalescent COVID-19. Sequencing input: peripheral blood. As DNA, the CDR3 is TGTGCCAGCAGCTTATTTCCTCTGCCGAGCTCTGGAAACACCATATATTTT. Its protein product is CASSLFPLPSSGNTIYF. Filled out from reference TRBV11-2 and TRBJ1-3, the complete variable domain reads EAGVAQSPRYKIIEKRQSVAFWCNPISGHATLYWYQQILGQGPKLLIQFQNNGVVDDSQLPKDRFSAERLKGVDSTLKIQPAKLEDSAVYLCASSLFPLPSSGNTIYFGEGSWLTVV.